A single T cell receptor (beta chain) is shown here with its context. It lacks a known antigen. Germline is not matched at one junction end, which may reflect a read error. This entry comes from a study of tumor and adjacent non-tumor tissue in lung cancer (dated by TCRdb to the late 2010s). With regard to the full study: Of the cohort, eleven to twelve patients had adenocarcinoma, 2 had squamous cell carcinoma and 1 had small cell lung cancer. The roughly 15 enrolled patients, of whom approximately ten were men and 5 were women, were aged roughly 30 to 76 years and were diagnosed with TNM stage I to III disease. Sequencing produced 100 million to 150 million productive TCRbeta reads in total, an average of approximately 4 million reads per sample. The study compared bulk TCRbeta repertoires between lung tumor tissue and matched distant non-tumor lung tissue from over 12 lung cancer patients. More than 25 paired specimens, one tumor and one normal lung sample per patient, were profiled by TCRbeta CDR3 sequencing.

Receptor libraries were prepared by multiplex PCR. The instrument was an Illumina HiSeq 2500. TCRbeta libraries were constructed through three rounds of nested PCR with primers (Table S4) according to protocols adapted from ARM-PCR. Before sequencing, PCR products in the 200-500 bp range were cut out of the gel and cleaned up using the QIAquick gel extraction kit. The paper's data handling went like this. Reads were cleaned with Trimmomatic, merged with FLASH into complete CDR3 sequences, and assigned to V(D)J germline segments with MiTCR. Clonal diversity was calculated as the inverse Simpson's index using VDJtools. A read counted as productive if the sequence was in-frame and lacked a premature stop codon. Using fastp trimming at Q25 and MiXCR clonotype assembly, TCRdb reanalyzed the public sequencing data and kept in-frame beta chains. One record per CDR3 amino acid sequence lists the most common genes and DNA. The V and J calls follow TCRdb's processing rather than the paper's. This sample gives roughly 75,000 distinct CDR3 sequences in total; more than 60% of them show up just once. The ten largest clones represent roughly 12% of the sample.

Bulk unsorted tissue served as the source for RNA extraction, and RNA quality was assessed using a NanoDrop ND-1000 and an Agilent 2100. The donors were newly diagnosed lung cancer patients admitted for thoracic surgery in China from August to November 2014 who had not received prior chemotherapy. Anyone who had undergone radiotherapy or chemotherapy before, or who had another cancer at the same time, was left out of the study. Pieces of surgical tissue measuring roughly 1-2.3 cm3 were kept in RNAlater solution and stored at -80 degrees C until use. The germline V gene encodes CDR1 MNHNS and CDR2 SASEGT. Its CDR3 holds 14 amino acids, cysteine through phenylalanine. The DNA shown is the 42-base CDR3, in frame from base 1. On the study overall, not on this receptor specifically: The top 100 clones made up a significantly larger cumulative share of the repertoire in normal lung than in tumor tissue. Only around 16 patients were in the cohort, and the authors stated that larger samples and more detailed clinical data are needed. Significantly higher TCR diversity was found in younger patients, and higher tumor TCR diversity was associated with shorter overall and disease-free survival. TCR diversity (inverse Simpson) was significantly higher in tumor than in normal lung tissue (431.37 vs 166.20, P = 0.0075, Mann-Whitney U test). Peripheral blood was not sequenced, so blood TCRbeta repertoires were not examined in the lung cancer patients of the study. The methods do not name the sequencing platform or mention unique molecular identifiers.

The clonotype was recovered from a woman aged 50 to 60 with non-small cell lung cancer. Input material: lung tumor tissue. Recombination linked TRBV6-1 to TRBJ2-5; the D region may be TRBD1 or TRBD2, each matching 6 bases equally. The CDR3 protein is CASNERRGQETQYF. The nucleotide sequence reads TGTGCCAGCAATGAAAGGAGGGGACAAGAGACCCAGTACTTT.